One and the same sample provided the 18 T cell receptor beta chains below, sequenced in a study of shared T cell receptors in the human thymus. Using immunoSEQ multiplex PCR, the repertoire was profiled, and TCRdb retains in-frame clones only, with some absent. The data contain 700,000 to 750,000 clones, approximately 85% of them singletons. The sample was also linked to a second study, of human thymus T cells.

Sequencing was done on a sample of thymocytes. These receptors were taken from a girl under three years old with a congenital heart defect.

The V and J genes are TRBV19 and TRBJ1-4; no clear D gene. Germline V gene sequence: CDR1 LNHDA, CDR2 SQIVND (reference sequence). V was clipped by 4 bases and J by 7 bases, with 19 bases between them. This CDR3 has 16 amino acids. The CDR3 protein is CASSTPLGREGEKLFF. As DNA, the CDR3 is TGTGCCAGTAGTACCCCACTAGGTAGGGAGGGTGAAAAACTGTTTTTT.

This clone was observed a handful of times. CDR3 protein: CASSPLLTGTAFLPNYGYTF. CDR3 DNA: TGCGCCAGCAGCCCGCTTTTGACCGGGACAGCTTTCTTACCGAACTATGGCTACACCTTC. The chain joins TRBV5-1 to TRBJ1-2; 7 bases fit TRBD1. This CDR3 comprises 20 residues. CDR1 is SGHRS, CDR2 YFSETQ, per germline. Losses at the gene ends were 4 bases for V and 2 bases for J; bases not matched to a gene: 23.

The chain combines TRBV2 with TRBJ1-2, with 7 bases that match TRBD1. Losses at the gene ends were 4 bases for V and 4 bases for J; bases not matched to a gene: 6. Germline loops: CDR1 SNHLY, CDR2 FYNNEI. This CDR3 comprises 14 residues. CDR3 residues: CASSVGGEGYGYTF. As DNA, the CDR3 is TGTGCCAGCAGTGTAGGGGGCGAGGGCTATGGCTACACCTTC.

This rearrangement joins TRBV10-3 to TRBJ2-3, with TRBD2 matching over 10 bases. The CDR3 contains 19 residues. Unmatched junction bases numbered 13, after V lost 0 bases and J lost 4 bases. The germline V gene has CDR1 ENHRY and CDR2 SYGVKD. The CDR3, as DNA: TGTGCCATCAGTGAGTCGGGCCTAGCGGGGGTCCGAGTAGCAGATACGCAGTATTTT. Translating it yields CAISESGLAGVRVADTQYF.

V gene TRBV9 combines with J gene TRBJ1-2; possible D gene TRBD1, 6 bases. V was clipped by 0 bases and J by 1 base, with 13 bases between them. Looked up from germline, CDR1 is SGDLS and CDR2 is YYNGEE. CDR3 size: 16 residues. The CDR3 loop is CASSVDTGTSNYGYTF. The CDR3 nucleotides read TGTGCCAGCAGCGTAGATACAGGGACGAGTAACTATGGCTACACCTTC.

V is TRBV7-4 and J is TRBJ1-2, with D perhaps matching TRBD1 (5 bases). The CDR3 is made up of 16 amino acids. Germline-derived CDR1 and CDR2 are SGHVT and SQSDAQ. Trimming left V 0 bases short and J 7 bases short, with 18 bases between. CDR3 nucleotide sequence: TGTGCCAGCAGCTTAGCGCCAGGGCAGGGTCCTCTTGGCTACACCTTC. Its translation is CASSLAPGQGPLGYTF.

The genes are TRBV5-5 and TRBJ1-5; TRBD1 might be the D (6 bases). The CDR3 runs 15 residues. Germline loops: CDR1 SGHKS, CDR2 YYEKEE (reference sequence). The ends were cut back, 2 bases at V and 3 bases at J, with 12 bases in the middle. The CDR3 reads CASSFLQGPNQPQHF. The CDR3 nucleotides are TGTGCCAGCAGCTTTTTACAGGGCCCCAATCAGCCCCAGCATTTT.

This chain uses TRBV27 with TRBJ1-4; TRBD1 might be the D (6 bases). The CDR3 has 14 amino acids. V was clipped by 9 bases and J by 3 bases, with 14 bases between them. CDR1 MNHEY and CDR2 SMNVEV come from the germline V gene (reference sequence). CDR3 DNA: TGTGCCAGTAGAGCAGGGGTGGCTAATGAAAAACTGTTTTTT. Translating it yields CASRAGVANEKLFF.

V is TRBV7-9 and J is TRBJ2-3; D gene ambiguous. There are 11 residues in the CDR3. Germline V gives CDR1 SEHNR, CDR2 FQNEAQ (reference sequence). The V end was cut by 1 base, the J end by 7 bases, with 3 bases between. The CDR3 sequence: CASSLDYTQYF. The DNA of the CDR3 is TGTGCCAGCAGCTTAGACTATACGCAGTATTTT.

The chain is built from TRBV28 and TRBJ2-2; 9 bases line up with TRBD1. The germline gives CDR1 MDHEN, CDR2 SYDVKM. J gave up 5 bases and V 6 bases, and 10 bases lay outside the gene matches. The length of the CDR3 is 16 residues. CDR3 sequence reads: CASSPRTGAETGELFF. As DNA, the CDR3 is TGTGCCAGCAGCCCGAGGACAGGGGCGGAGACCGGGGAGCTGTTTTTT. Filled out from reference TRBV28 and TRBJ2-2, the complete variable domain reads DVKVTQSSRYLVKRTGEKVFLECVQDMDHENMFWYRQDPGLGLRLIYFSYDVKMKEKGDIPEGYSVSREKKERFSLILESASTNQTSMYLCASSPRTGAETGELFFGEGSRLTVL.

The chain recombines TRBV5-1 with TRBJ2-5, with 7 nucleotides matching TRBD1. The J call may not be correct, given that the DNA end is closer to TRBJ2-7. Germline lookup yields CDR1 SGHRS and CDR2 YFSETQ. The CDR3 spans 12 residues. CDR3 amino acids: CASSRDSYEQYF. CDR3 nucleotides: TGCGCCAGCAGCCGGGACAGCTACGAGCAGTACTTC.

The chain uses TRBV5-5 and TRBJ1-1; D ambiguous. Germline CDR1 SGHKS, CDR2 YYEKEE (reference sequence). There are 14 residues in the CDR3. Trimming took off 1 base at V and 8 bases at J, with 15 bases between the two ends. The CDR3 DNA sequence: TGTGCCAGCAGCTTGCATCCGGGCGCGGGAGAAGCTTTCTTT. This sequence encodes CASSLHPGAGEAFF.

This chain joins TRBV5-1 and TRBJ1-1, with TRBD1 matching 7 bases. CDR3 length equals 12 residues. Germline V gene lookup returns CDR1 SGHRS and CDR2 YFSETQ. V shed 4 bases and J 9 bases; nucleotides not matched to a gene: 6. The CDR3 coding sequence is TGCGCCAGCAGCGACCCGACAGGGCAAGCTTTCTTT. Protein: CASSDPTGQAFF.

Regarding this clone: Other DNA variants within this sample encode the same CDR3. The rearrangement links TRBV4-3 to TRBJ1-1; D gene ambiguous. V lost 1 base and J lost 3, with 9 bases in between. The CDR3 is made up of 14 amino acids. Per the germline V gene, CDR1 is LGHNA and CDR2 is YSLEER. The CDR3 DNA reads as TGCGCCAGCAGCCAAGTACCGGGAGACACTGAAGCTTTCTTT. Translation: CASSQVPGDTEAFF.

The CDR3 region is CAISECISDRGCSYEQYF. The CDR3 coding sequence is TGTGCCATCAGTGAGTGTATATCGGACAGGGGGTGCTCCTACGAGCAGTACTTC. The chain recombines TRBV10-3 with TRBJ2-7; 10 nucleotides match TRBD1. The CDR3 is 18 residues long. Germline lookup yields CDR1 ENHRY and CDR2 SYGVKD. The J segment lost 0 bases and the V segment lost 1 base, leaving 9 bases of the junction unmatched.

CDR3 nucleotides: TGTGCTAGTGGTTTGGTAAAGCAGGGGGCGGTGACCCAGTACTTC. This translates into CASGLVKQGAVTQYF. This rearrangement joins TRBV12-5 to TRBJ2-5; TRBD1 matches at 8 bases. This CDR3 is built from 15 residues. Germline CDR1 reads LGHNT; CDR2 reads FRNRAP. The junction had 7 bases not matched to a gene; V was cut back by 0 bases and J by 7 bases.

The gene calls are TRBV9 and TRBJ2-7; the match to TRBD1 covers 9 bases. The V segment lost 3 bases and the J segment 3 bases; nucleotides outside the gene matches: 10. This CDR3 has 16 amino acids. The germline gives CDR1 SGDLS, CDR2 YYNGEE. CDR3 sequence (DNA): TGTGCCAGCAGCGCGGCTCCGGGACAGGGAAGCTACGAGCAGTACTTC. Protein product: CASSAAPGQGSYEQYF.

The V call is TRBV7-4, the J call TRBJ2-7; 7 nucleotides line up with TRBD2. The CDR3 runs to 11 residues. With V trimmed by 5 bases and J by 10 bases, 5 bases remained unmatched. CDR1 and CDR2 from the germline V gene are SGHVT and SQSDAQ. The CDR3: CASSHGGVQYF. The CDR3 DNA reads TGTGCCAGCAGCCATGGGGGGGTCCAGTACTTC.